This T cell receptor beta chain was sequenced in a study of blood T cells in healthy people across ages. Overall study results and limits: Fewer expanded clones and more diversity marked long-lived versus aged donors. Diversity estimated from one million T cells was considered an underestimate. Possibly confounding the expanded clonotype changes was the fact that donor CMV status was unknown.

As for this clonotype: Its antigen is undetermined.

A J-beta primer mix and a sample-barcoded 5' primer were used in a second PCR of roughly 7 to 12 cycles. TCRdb reprocessed the 5' RACE reads with MiXCR, giving one entry per CDR3 protein. The repertoire holds about 750,000 distinct CDR3 sequences, around half seen once, with about 38% in the top ten. The germline V gene encodes CDR1 ENHRY and CDR2 SYGVKD. Trimming shortened V by 6 bases and J by 8 bases, and 13 bases separated the two germline ends. The CDR3 length is 12 residues. Peripheral blood was drawn, approximately 9.7 milliliters per donor. Source material: blood. This chain joins TRBV10-3 and TRBJ1-1; D might be TRBD1 (5 bases). The receptor was derived from an elderly man in good health. The CDR3, as DNA: TGTGCCATCAGGCCTGCGGGGGAGGAAGCTTTCTTT. Translating gives CAIRPAGEEAFF.